This T cell receptor (beta chain) stems from a study of neurological immune-mediated disorders. This clonotype showed up many times. What it binds is not known. As for the cDNA, it was generated by 5'RACE with 10-nucleotide random UMIs. TCRdb recomputed calls from the 5' RACE reads with MiXCR, one row per CDR3 protein. This sample has 50,000 or so distinct CDR3 sequences, with 16% found just once. The study's findings and limits: Among expanded clones, no CDR3 amino acid sequences were shared across subjects, a pattern suggesting private repertoires in all groups. Expansion of TCR clones was greatest in HTLV-1-associated myelopathy and smallest in multiple sclerosis, where it fell below that of healthy controls.

The unsorted libraries were prepared from 2 million PBMCs (stored at -80 C). There are 14 residues in the CDR3. Trimming at V came to 6 bases and at J to 6 bases, leaving 4 bases not matched to a gene. The receptor's source is a man aged 60-69 years in good health. What was sequenced was PBMCs. The chain recombines TRBV12-3 or TRBV12-4 with TRBJ1-6; 8 nucleotides align to TRBD1. This chain's CDR3 is CASRSDRANSPLHF. The CDR3 DNA follows: TGTGCCAGCAGATCGGACAGGGCTAATTCACCCCTCCACTTT.